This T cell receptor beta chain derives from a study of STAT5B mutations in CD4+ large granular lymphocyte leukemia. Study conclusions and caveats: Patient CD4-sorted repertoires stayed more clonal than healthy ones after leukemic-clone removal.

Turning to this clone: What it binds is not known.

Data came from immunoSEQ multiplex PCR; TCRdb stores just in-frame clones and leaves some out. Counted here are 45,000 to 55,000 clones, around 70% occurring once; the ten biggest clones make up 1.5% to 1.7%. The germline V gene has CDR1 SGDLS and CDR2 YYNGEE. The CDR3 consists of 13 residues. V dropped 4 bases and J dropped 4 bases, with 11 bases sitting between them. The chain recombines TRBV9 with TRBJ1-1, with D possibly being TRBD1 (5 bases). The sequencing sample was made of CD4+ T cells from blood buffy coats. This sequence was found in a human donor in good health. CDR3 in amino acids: CASSPLTATEAFF. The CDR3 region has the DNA TGTGCCAGCAGCCCTTTGACAGCCACTGAAGCTTTCTTT.